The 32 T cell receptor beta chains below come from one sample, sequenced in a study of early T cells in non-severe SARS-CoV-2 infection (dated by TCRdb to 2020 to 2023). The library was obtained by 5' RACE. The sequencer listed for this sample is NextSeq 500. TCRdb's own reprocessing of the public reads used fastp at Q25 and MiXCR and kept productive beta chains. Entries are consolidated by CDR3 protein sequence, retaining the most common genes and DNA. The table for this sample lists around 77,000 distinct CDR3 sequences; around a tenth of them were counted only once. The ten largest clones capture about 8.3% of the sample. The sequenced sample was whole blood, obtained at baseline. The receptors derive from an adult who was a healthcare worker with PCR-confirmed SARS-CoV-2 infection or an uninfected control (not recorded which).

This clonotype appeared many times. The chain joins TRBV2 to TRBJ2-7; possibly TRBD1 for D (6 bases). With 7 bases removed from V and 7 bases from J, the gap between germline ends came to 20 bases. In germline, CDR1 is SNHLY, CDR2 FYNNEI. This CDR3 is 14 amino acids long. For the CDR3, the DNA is TGTGCCAGCACCCCACTGCAGGCGACAGGAGAGCAGTACTTC. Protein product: CASTPLQATGEQYF.

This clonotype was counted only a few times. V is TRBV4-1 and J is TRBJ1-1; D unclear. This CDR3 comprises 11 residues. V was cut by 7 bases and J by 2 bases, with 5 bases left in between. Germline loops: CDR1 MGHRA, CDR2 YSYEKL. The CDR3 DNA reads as TGCGCCAGCATCGGTAACACTGAAGCTTTCTTT. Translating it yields CASIGNTEAFF.

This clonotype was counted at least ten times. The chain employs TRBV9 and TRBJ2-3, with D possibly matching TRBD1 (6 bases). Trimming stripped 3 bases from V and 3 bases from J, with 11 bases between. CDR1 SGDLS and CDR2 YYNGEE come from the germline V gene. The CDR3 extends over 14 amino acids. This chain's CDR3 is CASSDDRLTDTQYF. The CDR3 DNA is TGTGCCAGCAGCGACGACAGGCTAACAGATACGCAGTATTTT.

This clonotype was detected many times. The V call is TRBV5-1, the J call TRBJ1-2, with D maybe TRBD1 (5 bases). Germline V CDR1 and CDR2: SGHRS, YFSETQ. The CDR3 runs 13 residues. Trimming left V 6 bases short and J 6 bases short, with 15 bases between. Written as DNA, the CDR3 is TGCGCCAGCATGGGGGGAGCTAGGGATGGCTACACCTTC. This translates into CASMGGARDGYTF.

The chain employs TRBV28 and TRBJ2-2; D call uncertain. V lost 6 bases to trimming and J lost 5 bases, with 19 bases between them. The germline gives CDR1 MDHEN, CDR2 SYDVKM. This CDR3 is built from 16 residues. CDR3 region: CASRATNGQRTGELFF. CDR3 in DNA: TGTGCCAGCAGAGCGACCAACGGCCAGAGGACCGGGGAGCTGTTTTTT.

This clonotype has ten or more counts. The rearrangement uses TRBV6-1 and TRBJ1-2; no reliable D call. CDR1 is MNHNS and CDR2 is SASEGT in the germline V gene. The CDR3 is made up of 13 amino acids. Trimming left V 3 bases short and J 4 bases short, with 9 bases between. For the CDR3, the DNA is TGTGCCAGCAGTGATGGCTCGTCCTATGGCTACACCTTC. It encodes CASSDGSSYGYTF.

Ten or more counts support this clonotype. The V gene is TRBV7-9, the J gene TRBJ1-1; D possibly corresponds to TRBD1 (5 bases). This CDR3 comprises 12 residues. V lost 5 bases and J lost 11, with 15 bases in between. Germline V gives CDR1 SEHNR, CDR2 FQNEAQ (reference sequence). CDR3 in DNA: TGTGCCAGCAGCAGAGAGGGGTCCGCGGCTTTCTTT. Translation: CASSREGSAAFF.

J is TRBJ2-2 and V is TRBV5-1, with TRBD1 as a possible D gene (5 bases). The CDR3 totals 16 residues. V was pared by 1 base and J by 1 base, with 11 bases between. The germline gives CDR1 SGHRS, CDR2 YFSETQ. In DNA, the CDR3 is TGCGCCAGCAGCTTGAACGCCAGGGAGAACACCGGGGAGCTGTTTTTT. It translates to CASSLNARENTGELFF.

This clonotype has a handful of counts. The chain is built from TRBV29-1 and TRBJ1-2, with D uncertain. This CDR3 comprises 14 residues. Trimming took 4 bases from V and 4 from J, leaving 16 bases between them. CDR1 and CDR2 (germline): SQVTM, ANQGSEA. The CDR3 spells CSVGGPKATYGYTF. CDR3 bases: TGCAGCGTTGGAGGGCCGAAAGCTACCTATGGCTACACCTTC.

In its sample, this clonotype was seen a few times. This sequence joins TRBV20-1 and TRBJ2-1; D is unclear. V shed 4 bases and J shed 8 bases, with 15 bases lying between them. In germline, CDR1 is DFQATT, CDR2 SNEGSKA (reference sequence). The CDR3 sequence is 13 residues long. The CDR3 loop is CSATYPPVDEQFF. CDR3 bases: TGCAGTGCTACATACCCCCCGGTAGATGAGCAGTTCTTC.

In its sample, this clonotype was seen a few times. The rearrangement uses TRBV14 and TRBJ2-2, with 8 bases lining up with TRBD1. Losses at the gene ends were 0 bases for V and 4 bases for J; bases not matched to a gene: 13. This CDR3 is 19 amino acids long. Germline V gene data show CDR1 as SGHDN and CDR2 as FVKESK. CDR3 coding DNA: TGTGCCAGCAGCCAAGAGGAGCCCCACCACAGGGGGAGCACCGGGGAGCTGTTTTTT. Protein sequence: CASSQEEPHHRGSTGELFF.

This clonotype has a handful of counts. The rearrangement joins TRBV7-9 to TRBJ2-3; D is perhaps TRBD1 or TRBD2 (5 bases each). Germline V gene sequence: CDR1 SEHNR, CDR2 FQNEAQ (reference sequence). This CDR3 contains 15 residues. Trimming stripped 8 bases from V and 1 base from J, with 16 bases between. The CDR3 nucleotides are TGTGCCAGCCGGGACGATTCAAAAGGCACAGATACGCAGTATTTT. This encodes CASRDDSKGTDTQYF.

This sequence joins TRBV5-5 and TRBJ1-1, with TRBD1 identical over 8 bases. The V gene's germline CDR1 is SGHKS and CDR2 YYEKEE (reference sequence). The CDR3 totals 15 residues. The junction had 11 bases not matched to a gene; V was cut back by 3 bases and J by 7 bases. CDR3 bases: TGTGCCAGCAGCTACCTCCCGACAGGGGCTAGTGAAGCTTTCTTT. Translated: CASSYLPTGASEAFF. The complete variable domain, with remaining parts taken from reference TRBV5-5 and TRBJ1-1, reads DAGVTQSPTHLIKTRGQQVTLRCSPISGHKSVSWYQQVLGQGPQFIFQYYEKEERGRGNFPDRFSARQFPNYSSELNVNALLLGDSALYLCASSYLPTGASEAFFGQGTRLTVV.

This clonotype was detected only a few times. This CDR3 reads CASSYDSNQPQHF. The DNA for the CDR3 is TGTGCCAGCAGTTACGATAGCAATCAGCCCCAGCATTTT. The V call is TRBV28, the J call TRBJ1-5, with D uncertain. The CDR3 has 13 residues. V lost 4 bases, J lost 0 bases, and 4 bases lay in between. The germline gives CDR1 MDHEN, CDR2 SYDVKM.

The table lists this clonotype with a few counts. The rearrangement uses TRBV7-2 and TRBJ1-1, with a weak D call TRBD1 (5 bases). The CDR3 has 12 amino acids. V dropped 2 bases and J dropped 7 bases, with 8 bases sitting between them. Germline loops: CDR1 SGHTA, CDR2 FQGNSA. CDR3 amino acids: CASSLQGSEAFF. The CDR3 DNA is TGTGCCAGCAGCTTACAGGGAAGTGAAGCTTTCTTT.

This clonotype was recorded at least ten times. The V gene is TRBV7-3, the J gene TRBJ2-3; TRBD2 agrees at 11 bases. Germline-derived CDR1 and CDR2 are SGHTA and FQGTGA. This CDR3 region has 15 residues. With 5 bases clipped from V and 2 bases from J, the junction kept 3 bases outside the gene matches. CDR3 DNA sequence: TGTGCCAGCAGCGGTAGCGGGGGGGTCACAGATACGCAGTATTTT. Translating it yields CASSGSGGVTDTQYF.

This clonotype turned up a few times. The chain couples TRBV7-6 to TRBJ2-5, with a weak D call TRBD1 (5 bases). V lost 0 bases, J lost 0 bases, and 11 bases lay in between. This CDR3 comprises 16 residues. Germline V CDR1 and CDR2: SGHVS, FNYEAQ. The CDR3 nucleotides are TGTGCCAGCAGCTTAGCTCGAGACAGAGACCAAGAGACCCAGTACTTC. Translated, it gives CASSLARDRDQETQYF. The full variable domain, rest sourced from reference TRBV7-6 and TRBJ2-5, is GAGVSQSPRYKVTKRGQDVALRCDPISGHVSLYWYRQALGQGPEFLTYFNYEAQQDKSGLPNDRFSAERPEGSISTLTIQRTEQRDSAMYRCASSLARDRDQETQYFGPGTRLLVL.

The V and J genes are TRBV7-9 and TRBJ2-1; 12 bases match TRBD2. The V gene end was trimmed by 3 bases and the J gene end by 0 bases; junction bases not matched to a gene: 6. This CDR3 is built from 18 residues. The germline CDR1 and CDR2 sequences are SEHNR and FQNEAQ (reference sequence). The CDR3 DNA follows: TGTGCCAGCAGCTTGGCTAGCGGGGGGGCCAGCTCCTACAATGAGCAGTTCTTC. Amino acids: CASSLASGGASSYNEQFF.

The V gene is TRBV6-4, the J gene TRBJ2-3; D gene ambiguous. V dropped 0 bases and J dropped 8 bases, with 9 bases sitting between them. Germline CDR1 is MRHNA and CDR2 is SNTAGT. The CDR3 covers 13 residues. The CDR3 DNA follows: TGTGCCAGCAGTGACTCAATCCTGGGTACGCAGTATTTT. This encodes CASSDSILGTQYF.

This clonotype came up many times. This CDR3 is CASRKPGQGANVLTF. Here the CDR3 DNA reads TGTGCCAGCAGAAAACCGGGACAGGGGGCCAACGTCCTGACTTTC. The chain employs TRBV12-3 or TRBV12-4 and TRBJ2-6, with 7 bases that match TRBD1. The junction had 6 bases not matched to a gene; V was cut back by 6 bases and J by 4 bases. This CDR3 spans 15 amino acids.

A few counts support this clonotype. The CDR3 is CASSQDGSGPIYEQYF. The CDR3 region has the DNA TGTGCCAGCAGCCAAGACGGTAGCGGACCTATCTACGAGCAGTACTTC. The rearrangement joins TRBV11-2 to TRBJ2-7, with D possibly TRBD2 on 6 matching bases. The germline CDR1 and CDR2 sequences are SGHAT and FQNNGV. V was clipped by 5 bases and J by 3 bases, with 20 bases between them. The CDR3 spans 16 residues.

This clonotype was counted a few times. This CDR3 is CASSERPTQYF. As DNA, the CDR3 is TGTGCCAGCAGTGAGAGACCTACGCAGTATTTT. The chain has TRBV2 and TRBJ2-3; unclear D gene. The length of the CDR3 is 11 residues. Per germline, CDR1 SNHLY and CDR2 FYNNEI. V was shortened by 3 bases and J by 8 bases, with 6 bases between the two germline ends.

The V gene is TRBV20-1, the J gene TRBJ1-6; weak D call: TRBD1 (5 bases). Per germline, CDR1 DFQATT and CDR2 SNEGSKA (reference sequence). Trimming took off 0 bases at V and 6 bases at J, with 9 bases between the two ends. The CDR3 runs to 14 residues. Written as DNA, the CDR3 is TGCAGTGCTAGAGACCCAAGGGGTAATTCACCCCTCCACTTT. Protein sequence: CSARDPRGNSPLHF.

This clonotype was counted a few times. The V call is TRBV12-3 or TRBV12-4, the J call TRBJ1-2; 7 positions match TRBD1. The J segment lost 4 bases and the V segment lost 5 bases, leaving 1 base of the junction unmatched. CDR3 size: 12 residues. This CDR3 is CASSPGGYGYTF. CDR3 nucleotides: TGTGCCAGCAGTCCAGGGGGCTATGGCTACACCTTC.

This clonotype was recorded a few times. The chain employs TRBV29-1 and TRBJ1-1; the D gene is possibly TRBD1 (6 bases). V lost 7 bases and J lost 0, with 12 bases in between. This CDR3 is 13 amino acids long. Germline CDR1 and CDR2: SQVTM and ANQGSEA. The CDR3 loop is CSAATGMNTEAFF. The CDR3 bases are TGCAGCGCAGCTACAGGGATGAACACTGAAGCTTTCTTT. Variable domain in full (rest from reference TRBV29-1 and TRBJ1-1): SAVISQKPSRDICQRGTSLTIQCQVDSQVTMMFWYRQQPGQSLTLIATANQGSEATYESGFVIDKFPISRPNLTFSTLTVSNMSPEDSSIYLCSAATGMNTEAFFGQGTRLTVV.

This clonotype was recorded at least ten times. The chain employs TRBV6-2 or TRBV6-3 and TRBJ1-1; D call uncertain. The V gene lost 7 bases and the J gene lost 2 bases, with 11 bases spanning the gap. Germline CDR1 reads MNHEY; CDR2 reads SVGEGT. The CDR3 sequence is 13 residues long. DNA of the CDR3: TGTGCCAGCACTATACAGACTAACACTGAAGCTTTCTTT. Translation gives CASTIQTNTEAFF.

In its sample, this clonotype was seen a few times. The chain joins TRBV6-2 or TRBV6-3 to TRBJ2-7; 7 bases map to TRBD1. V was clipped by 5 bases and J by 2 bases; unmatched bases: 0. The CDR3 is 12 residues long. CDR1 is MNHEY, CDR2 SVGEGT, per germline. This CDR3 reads CASSGQAYEQYF. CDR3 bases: TGTGCCAGCAGTGGACAGGCCTACGAGCAGTACTTC.

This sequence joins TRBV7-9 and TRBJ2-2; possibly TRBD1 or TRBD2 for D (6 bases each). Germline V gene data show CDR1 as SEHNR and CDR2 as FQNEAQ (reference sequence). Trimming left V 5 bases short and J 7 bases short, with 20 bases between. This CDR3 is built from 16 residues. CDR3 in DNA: TGTGCCAGCAGCCCATTCGCCGGGGGCTTTAGCGGGGAGCTGTTTTTT. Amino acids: CASSPFAGGFSGELFF.

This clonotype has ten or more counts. DNA of the CDR3: TGTGCCAGCAGCCAAGTTTTCCCTGGCGGGGGTGCAGATACGCAGTATTTT. Translated: CASSQVFPGGGADTQYF. The chain joins TRBV3-1 to TRBJ2-3, with 7 bases aligning to TRBD2. V lost 1 base and J lost 4; bases outside the gene matches: 11. This CDR3 contains 17 residues. In germline, CDR1 is LGHDT, CDR2 YNNKEL (reference sequence).

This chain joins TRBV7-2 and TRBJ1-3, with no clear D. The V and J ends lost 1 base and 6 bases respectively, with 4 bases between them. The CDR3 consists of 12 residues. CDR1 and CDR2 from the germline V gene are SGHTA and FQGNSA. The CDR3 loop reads CASSLDVNTIYF. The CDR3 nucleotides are TGTGCCAGCAGCTTAGACGTAAACACCATATATTTT.

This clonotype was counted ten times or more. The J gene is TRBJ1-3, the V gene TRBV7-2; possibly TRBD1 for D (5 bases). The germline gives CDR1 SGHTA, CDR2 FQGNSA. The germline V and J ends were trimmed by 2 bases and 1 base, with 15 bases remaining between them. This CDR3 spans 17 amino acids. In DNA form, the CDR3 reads TGTGCCAGCAGCTTACTAGGGGCCAGCGTGTCTGGAAACACCATATATTTT. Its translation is CASSLLGASVSGNTIYF.

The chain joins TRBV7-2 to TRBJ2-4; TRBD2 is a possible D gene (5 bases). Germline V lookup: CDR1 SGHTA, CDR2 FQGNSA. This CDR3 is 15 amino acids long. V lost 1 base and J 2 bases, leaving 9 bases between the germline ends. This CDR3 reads CASSLGGITKNIQYF. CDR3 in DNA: TGTGCCAGCAGCTTAGGAGGGATAACCAAAAACATTCAGTACTTC.